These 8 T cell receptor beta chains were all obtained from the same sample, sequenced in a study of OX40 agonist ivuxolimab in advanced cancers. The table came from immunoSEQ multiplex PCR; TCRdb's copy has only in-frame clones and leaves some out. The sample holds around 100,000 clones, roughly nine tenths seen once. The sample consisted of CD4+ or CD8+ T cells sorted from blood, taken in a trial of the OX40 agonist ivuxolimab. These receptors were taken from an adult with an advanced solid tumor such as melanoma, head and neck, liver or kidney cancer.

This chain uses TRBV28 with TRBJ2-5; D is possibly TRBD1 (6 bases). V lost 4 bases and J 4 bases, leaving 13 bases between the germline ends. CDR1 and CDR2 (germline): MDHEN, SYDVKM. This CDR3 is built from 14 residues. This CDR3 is CASSSTGIAETQYF. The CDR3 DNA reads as TGTGCCAGCAGTTCCACAGGGATCGCAGAGACCCAGTACTTC.

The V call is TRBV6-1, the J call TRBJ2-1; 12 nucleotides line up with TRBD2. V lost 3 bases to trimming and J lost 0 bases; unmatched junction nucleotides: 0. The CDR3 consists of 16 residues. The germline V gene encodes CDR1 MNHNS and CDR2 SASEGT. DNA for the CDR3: TGTGCCAGCAGTGAGACTAGCGGGAGCTCCTACAATGAGCAGTTCTTC. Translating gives CASSETSGSSYNEQFF.

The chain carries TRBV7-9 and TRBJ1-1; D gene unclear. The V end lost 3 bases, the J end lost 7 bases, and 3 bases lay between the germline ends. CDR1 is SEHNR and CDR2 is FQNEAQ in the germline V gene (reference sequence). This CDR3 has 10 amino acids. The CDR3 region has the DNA TGTGCCAGCAGCTTCATTGAAGCTTTCTTT. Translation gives CASSFIEAFF. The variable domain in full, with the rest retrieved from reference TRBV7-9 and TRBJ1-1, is DTGVSQNPRHKITKRGQNVTFRCDPISEHNRLYWYRQTLGQGPEFLTYFQNEAQLEKSRLLSDRFSAERPKGSFSTLEIQRTEQGDSAMYLCASSFIEAFFGQGTRLTVV.

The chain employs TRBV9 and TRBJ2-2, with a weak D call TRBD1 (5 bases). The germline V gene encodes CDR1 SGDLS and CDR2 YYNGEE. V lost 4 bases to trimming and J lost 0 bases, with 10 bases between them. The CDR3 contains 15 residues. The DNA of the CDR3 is TGTGCCAGCAGCCCCACAGGCGCGAACACCGGGGAGCTGTTTTTT. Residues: CASSPTGANTGELFF. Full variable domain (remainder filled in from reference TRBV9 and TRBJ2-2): DSGVTQTPKHLITATGQRVTLRCSPRSGDLSVYWYQQSLDQGLQFLIQYYNGEERAKGNILERFSAQQFPDLHSELNLSSLELGDSALYFCASSPTGANTGELFFGEGSRLTVL.

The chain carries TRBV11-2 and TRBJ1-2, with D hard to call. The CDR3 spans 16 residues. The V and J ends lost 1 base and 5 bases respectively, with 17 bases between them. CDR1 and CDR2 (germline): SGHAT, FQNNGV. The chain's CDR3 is CASSLGLSFGAYGYTF. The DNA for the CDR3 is TGTGCCAGCAGCTTAGGTCTATCCTTCGGCGCTTATGGCTACACCTTC.

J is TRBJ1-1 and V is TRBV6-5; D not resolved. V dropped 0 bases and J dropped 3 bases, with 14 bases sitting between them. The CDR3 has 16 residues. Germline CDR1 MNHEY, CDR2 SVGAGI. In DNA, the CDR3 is TGTGCCAGCAGTTACTCGAGACGGGCGTCGGACACTGAAGCTTTCTTT. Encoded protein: CASSYSRRASDTEAFF.

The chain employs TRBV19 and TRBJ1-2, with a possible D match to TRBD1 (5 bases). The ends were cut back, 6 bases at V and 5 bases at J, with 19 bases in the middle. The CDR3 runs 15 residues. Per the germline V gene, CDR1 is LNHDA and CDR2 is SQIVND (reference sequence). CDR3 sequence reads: CASSQARGSAYGYTF. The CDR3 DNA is TGTGCCAGTAGCCAAGCTCGGGGGTCTGCATATGGCTACACCTTC.

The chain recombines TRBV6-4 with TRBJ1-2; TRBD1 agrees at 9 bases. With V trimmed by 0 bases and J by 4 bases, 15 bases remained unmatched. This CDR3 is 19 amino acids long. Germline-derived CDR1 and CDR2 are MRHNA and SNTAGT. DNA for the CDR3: TGTGCCAGCAGTGACTCGGTTTGGGGACAGGGCGCACCTTTCTATGGCTACACCTTC. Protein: CASSDSVWGQGAPFYGYTF.